A single sample gave rise to the 27 T cell receptor beta chains below, sequenced in a study of blood T cell repertoires in COVID-19 (dated by TCRdb to the early 2020s). Libraries came from the immunoSEQ multiplex PCR assay. The source is immuneACCESS, and TCRdb retained only in-frame sequences with V and J called. Part of the clones is not carried over; for the studies checked, unresolved V genes explain less than half of this, and the remainder is unexplained. The sample yields about 110,000 clones; approximately 88% were counted once. Roughly 6.6% of the sample is in the top ten clones. The specimen sequenced was peripheral blood. Source of these receptors: a man aged 45-60 years with active or convalescent COVID-19.

This chain connects TRBV18 to TRBJ2-1, with TRBD2 as a possible D gene (6 bases). Looked up from germline, CDR1 is KGHSH and CDR2 is LQKENI. Trimming left V 7 bases short and J 10 bases short, with 20 bases between. The CDR3 is 14 amino acids. The CDR3 DNA sequence: TGTGCCAGCTTACTTCAAGGAGGGGCAGGGGAGCAGTTCTTC. It is translated as CASLLQGGAGEQFF.

V and J are TRBV7-9 and TRBJ2-7; D possibly corresponds to TRBD1 (5 bases). The CDR3 is 15 residues long. Germline values: CDR1 SEHNR, CDR2 FQNEAQ (reference sequence). V lost 1 base, J lost 1 base, and 11 bases lay in between. The CDR3 here is CASSLVDKTSYEQYF. The CDR3 nucleotides are TGTGCCAGCAGCTTAGTGGACAAAACTTCCTACGAGCAGTACTTC.

The gene calls are TRBV11-2 and TRBJ2-5; weak D call: TRBD1 (7 bases). Germline CDR1 and CDR2: SGHAT and FQNNGV. This CDR3 has 13 amino acids. The germline V and J ends were trimmed by 5 bases and 5 bases, with 12 bases remaining between them. CDR3 sequence reads: CASSPQGRETQYF. The CDR3 nucleotides read TGTGCCAGCAGCCCACAGGGGAGGGAGACCCAGTACTTC. The whole variable domain, filled in from reference TRBV11-2 and TRBJ2-5, reads EAGVAQSPRYKIIEKRQSVAFWCNPISGHATLYWYQQILGQGPKLLIQFQNNGVVDDSQLPKDRFSAERLKGVDSTLKIQPAKLEDSAVYLCASSPQGRETQYFGPGTRLLVL.

V and J are TRBV18 and TRBJ2-7; TRBD2 is a possible D gene (6 bases). Germline-derived CDR1 and CDR2 are KGHSH and LQKENI. V was shortened by 5 bases and J by 0 bases, with 17 bases between the two germline ends. The CDR3 sequence is 16 residues long. CDR3 sequence (DNA): TGTGCCAGCTCAGTGGGCTCTAGCGCCGTCTCCTACGAGCAGTACTTC. This translates into CASSVGSSAVSYEQYF.

The chain employs TRBV19 and TRBJ1-5, with 9 bases that match TRBD1. The CDR3 length is 17 residues. The germline CDR1 and CDR2 sequences are LNHDA and SQIVND (reference sequence). J was trimmed by 1 base and V by 3 bases; bases with no gene match: 7. The CDR3 here is CASSIIRDRVSNQPQHF. The CDR3 DNA follows: TGTGCCAGTAGTATTATTAGGGACAGGGTAAGCAATCAGCCCCAGCATTTT.

The V gene is TRBV19, the J gene TRBJ2-5; 8 nucleotides match TRBD1. The germline gives CDR1 LNHDA, CDR2 SQIVND (reference sequence). The length of the CDR3 is 15 residues. Trimming cost V 1 base and J 6 bases; bases outside gene matches: 7. In nucleotides, the CDR3 is TGTGCCAGTAGTATAGTTCAGCAGGGGGCGAAGACCCAGTACTTC. Amino acid sequence: CASSIVQQGAKTQYF. Variable domain in full (rest from reference TRBV19 and TRBJ2-5): DGGITQSPKYLFRKEGQNVTLSCEQNLNHDAMYWYRQDPGQGLRLIYYSQIVNDFQKGDIAEGYSVSREKKESFPLTVTSAQKNPTAFYLCASSIVQQGAKTQYFGPGTRLLVL.

The chain uses TRBV28 and TRBJ1-4; TRBD1 might be the D (5 bases). The CDR3 loop spans 15 amino acids. The V gene lost 7 bases and the J gene lost 3 bases, with 15 bases spanning the gap. Germline CDR1 and CDR2: MDHEN and SYDVKM. DNA of the CDR3: TGTGCCAGCAACGGGCAGGAGGGACCTAATGAAAAACTGTTTTTT. Translating gives CASNGQEGPNEKLFF.

The table lists this clone with a count of one. This sequence joins TRBV28 and TRBJ1-1, with D possibly matching TRBD1 (6 bases). With 8 bases removed from V and 9 bases from J, the gap between germline ends came to 16 bases. Germline V gene sequence: CDR1 MDHEN, CDR2 SYDVKM. This CDR3 is built from 12 residues. CDR3: CASGEGGGQAFF. Here the CDR3 DNA reads TGTGCCAGCGGGGAGGGAGGGGGGCAAGCTTTCTTT.

This chain joins TRBV28 and TRBJ1-2; unclear D gene. The CDR3 runs 13 residues. V was shortened by 5 bases and J by 8 bases, with 15 bases between the two germline ends. The germline V gene has CDR1 MDHEN and CDR2 SYDVKM. CDR3 DNA sequence: TGTGCCAGCAGTCGCTTCGCTCCCGAGGGCTACACCTTC. Translating it yields CASSRFAPEGYTF.

This chain links TRBV10-3 with TRBJ2-5; D unclear. From germline, CDR1 is ENHRY and CDR2 SYGVKD. This CDR3 comprises 11 residues. V lost 8 bases and J 1 base, leaving 5 bases between the germline ends. The chain's CDR3 is CAIQVQETQYF. The CDR3 DNA sequence: TGTGCCATCCAGGTCCAAGAGACCCAGTACTTC.

The CDR3 nucleotides read TGTGCCAGCAGCTCCCTAGGGGGTTCAGGGTATGGCTACACCTTC. Translation gives CASSSLGGSGYGYTF. This chain uses TRBV7-9 with TRBJ1-2, with D possibly TRBD1 on 6 matching bases. V lost 4 bases and J lost 5, with 17 bases in between. Germline-derived CDR1 and CDR2 are SEHNR and FQNEAQ (reference sequence). The CDR3 covers 15 residues.

The chain has TRBV15 and TRBJ1-4; TRBD1 might be the D (6 bases). V lost 4 bases and J lost 5, with 11 bases in between. The length of the CDR3 is 14 residues. Germline V gene data show CDR1 as LNHNV and CDR2 as YYDKDF (reference sequence). The CDR3 nucleotides read TGTGCCACCAGCAACCGGGACATAAATGAAAAACTGTTTTTT. Translating gives CATSNRDINEKLFF.

V gene TRBV7-8 combines with J gene TRBJ2-1; 9 nucleotides line up with TRBD2. Germline V gene sequence: CDR1 SGHVS, CDR2 FQNEAQ. The CDR3 is 16 residues long. V gave up 3 bases and J gave up 7 bases; unmatched junction bases: 10. The DNA of the CDR3 is TGTGCCAGCAGCTTCGGCGGGAGGGCCTCTAAGAATGAGCAGTTCTTC. Translated, it gives CASSFGGRASKNEQFF. Variable domain in full (rest from reference TRBV7-8 and TRBJ2-1): GAGVSQSPRYKVAKRGQDVALRCDPISGHVSLFWYQQALGQGPEFLTYFQNEAQLDKSGLPSDRFFAERPEGSVSTLKIQRTQQEDSAVYLCASSFGGRASKNEQFFGPGTRLTVL.

This clone was seen only once. The V gene is TRBV7-6, the J gene TRBJ2-7; D ambiguous. Trimming shortened V by 3 bases and J by 0 bases, and 6 bases separated the two germline ends. Germline V lookup: CDR1 SGHVS, CDR2 FNYEAQ. The CDR3 has 13 residues. CDR3 loop: CASSLGLSYEQYF. CDR3 DNA: TGTGCCAGCAGCTTGGGCCTCTCCTACGAGCAGTACTTC.

The rearrangement uses TRBV21-1 and TRBJ1-5; the table calls TRBD1, which could not be checked here. TRBV21-1 is reported as a pseudogene. The length of the CDR3 is 16 residues. The CDR3 DNA sequence: TGTGCCAGCAGCGGCCACACAGGGTTTCGGGATCAGCCCCAGCATTTT. This sequence encodes CASSGHTGFRDQPQHF.

The chain combines TRBV24-1 with TRBJ2-3; D is ambiguous. Germline values: CDR1 KGHDR, CDR2 SFDVKD. The CDR3 has 11 amino acids. Trimming removed 7 bases from V and 2 bases from J, with 3 bases in between. The CDR3 coding sequence is TGTGCCACCAGCTTCACAGATACGCAGTATTTT. Translating it yields CATSFTDTQYF.

This chain links TRBV5-1 with TRBJ2-1; no definite D call. CDR1 and CDR2 from the germline V gene are SGHRS and YFSETQ. This CDR3 is 16 amino acids long. V was pared by 0 bases and J by 0 bases, with 10 bases between. CDR3 sequence reads: CASSLDYEFSYNEQFF. CDR3 sequence (DNA): TGCGCCAGCAGCTTGGATTACGAGTTCTCCTACAATGAGCAGTTCTTC.

This sequence joins TRBV7-9 and TRBJ1-1; 10 positions agree with TRBD1. CDR1 and CDR2 from the germline V gene are SEHNR and FQNEAQ (reference sequence). The J segment lost 0 bases and the V segment lost 1 base, leaving 2 bases of the junction unmatched. This CDR3 has 16 residues. The CDR3 sequence is CASSLVDRGLNTEAFF. The CDR3 region has the DNA TGTGCCAGCAGCTTAGTCGACAGGGGGCTGAACACTGAAGCTTTCTTT. Full variable domain (remainder filled in from reference TRBV7-9 and TRBJ1-1): DTGVSQNPRHKITKRGQNVTFRCDPISEHNRLYWYRQTLGQGPEFLTYFQNEAQLEKSRLLSDRFSAERPKGSFSTLEIQRTEQGDSAMYLCASSLVDRGLNTEAFFGQGTRLTVV.

The chain couples TRBV10-3 to TRBJ2-1; TRBD2 aligns across 11 bases. Germline V gene lookup returns CDR1 ENHRY and CDR2 SYGVKD. CDR3 length: 15 residues. The J segment lost 8 bases and the V segment lost 10 bases, leaving 13 bases of the junction unmatched. The CDR3 here is CATKGTSGSVDEQFF. Here the CDR3 DNA reads TGTGCCACCAAGGGCACTAGCGGGAGTGTCGATGAGCAGTTCTTC.

This clone appeared once. The chain links TRBV7-9 to TRBJ2-1; 10 bases map to TRBD2. This CDR3 region has 15 residues. V trimming: 5 bases; J trimming: 4 bases; junction bases outside the gene matches: 5. Germline CDR1 is SEHNR and CDR2 is FQNEAQ (reference sequence). The CDR3 nucleotides read TGTGCCAGCAGCACAACTAGCGGGGCTTACAATGAGCAGTTCTTC. Translating gives CASSTTSGAYNEQFF.

This clone appeared once. The chain links TRBV5-5 to TRBJ2-5, with 9 nucleotides matching TRBD2. With V trimmed by 4 bases and J by 1 base, 11 bases remained unmatched. The CDR3 spans 17 residues. In germline, CDR1 is SGHKS, CDR2 YYEKEE (reference sequence). This CDR3 is CASSRGLAGGGQETQYF. CDR3 DNA sequence: TGTGCCAGCAGCCGAGGGCTGGCGGGAGGGGGCCAAGAGACCCAGTACTTC.

There are a few counts of this clone. The chain uses TRBV27 and TRBJ2-1; D gene unclear. CDR3 size: 13 residues. Germline assignment: CDR1 MNHEY and CDR2 SMNVEV (reference sequence). The ends were cut back, 5 bases at V and 3 bases at J, with 8 bases in the middle. DNA of the CDR3: TGTGCCAGCAGTGCCGGGTTCTACAATGAGCAGTTCTTC. It codes for CASSAGFYNEQFF.

The chain employs TRBV10-3 and TRBJ2-7; TRBD1 agrees at 8 bases. The V and J ends lost 3 bases and 6 bases, in that order; junction bases with no gene match: 13. This CDR3 region has 16 residues. Germline V gene data show CDR1 as ENHRY and CDR2 as SYGVKD. The CDR3 DNA sequence: TGTGCCATCAGTGACTCTCCCGGACAGGGAGAGGCCGAGCAGTACTTC. It encodes CAISDSPGQGEAEQYF.

This clone was picked up one time. The gene calls are TRBV28 and TRBJ1-2; 8 bases are a match to TRBD1. The trim removed 5 bases at V and 4 bases at J, leaving 9 bases unmatched. CDR1 is MDHEN and CDR2 is SYDVKM in the germline V gene. This CDR3 spans 15 amino acids. CDR3 sequence reads: CASSLGQGTFYGYTF. The CDR3 region has the DNA TGTGCCAGCAGTCTTGGACAGGGAACCTTCTATGGCTACACCTTC.

The chain is built from TRBV19 and TRBJ1-5, with TRBD1 as a possible D gene (5 bases). Trimming removed 5 bases at V and 7 bases at J, with 12 bases between. The CDR3 sequence is 13 residues long. The germline V gene has CDR1 LNHDA and CDR2 SQIVND (reference sequence). CDR3 DNA sequence: TGTGCCAGTAGTGGGGCGACGAGACAGCCCCAGCATTTT. Its protein is CASSGATRQPQHF.

This clone was seen just once. The chain links TRBV7-2 to TRBJ1-1; the match to TRBD1 covers 7 bases. Trimming cost V 2 bases and J 0 bases; bases outside gene matches: 12. The CDR3 sequence is 18 residues long. Germline V lookup: CDR1 SGHTA, CDR2 FQGNSA. CDR3 coding DNA: TGTGCCAGCAGCTTACGGGACACAGGGGTGTTAATGAACACTGAAGCTTTCTTT. This gives the protein CASSLRDTGVLMNTEAFF. The whole variable domain, filled in from reference TRBV7-2 and TRBJ1-1, reads GAGVSQSPSNKVTEKGKDVELRCDPISGHTALYWYRQSLGQGLEFLIYFQGNSAPDKSGLPSDRFSAERTGGSVSTLTIQRTQQEDSAVYLCASSLRDTGVLMNTEAFFGQGTRLTVV.

The V gene is TRBV2, the J gene TRBJ2-5; D possibly corresponds to TRBD2 (6 bases). The CDR3 runs to 12 residues. In germline, CDR1 is SNHLY, CDR2 FYNNEI. Trimming left V 11 bases short and J 5 bases short, with 15 bases between. DNA of the CDR3: TGTGCCCGAAAAGGAGGGCGGGAGACCCAGTACTTC. Amino acids: CARKGGRETQYF.